This T cell receptor beta chain was obtained from a study of T cell repertoires in cytomegalovirus infection (dated by TCRdb to about 2019). Regarding the research as a whole: Donor HLA type was relevant to the analysis, because carriage of CMV infection together with the matching HLA type was indicated by public TCR beta signatures.

Overall study outcomes, separate from this receptor: In both this cohort and an independent cohort of 300 to 450 donors, the cumulative frequency of public TCR beta family members distinguished carriers of CMV infection plus the relevant HLA type. In the ex vivo response, HLA-C-restricted CMV-specific TCR beta clonotypes were dominant, and in two of eight donors the single most frequent clonotype came from this HLA-C-restricted group.

This clonotype has at least ten counts. This receptor's antigen is unknown. No clone much larger than this one lies a single base away; base qualities are absent. From a lookup of the germline V gene, CDR1 and CDR2 are SGHAT and FQNNGV. The CDR3 starts with the cysteine, ends with the phenylalanine, and has 17 residues. Only the CDR3 DNA stays, 51 bases, in frame from base 1. Compared with germline, V lacks 5 bases and J lacks 0 bases; bases without a gene match: 10. Sequencer: Illumina HiSeq 1500. TCRdb reran the public reads through fastp at Q25 and MiXCR, keeping productive beta chains. Duplicate CDR3 protein sequences are folded into a single record with the most common DNA and genes. In all, the sample holds 100,000 to 150,000 distinct CDR3 sequences, and roughly 9% of those were seen once. In total, the top ten clones hold 9.5% to 13% of the sample.

This TCR was recovered from a human donor in good health (CMV status not recorded). Some clones in this sample may be carry-over from other donors' samples. The sequenced material came from PBMCs. The rearranged chain carries TRBV11-2 and TRBJ2-1; 7 central bases correspond to TRBD2. The CDR3 protein is CASSDRGVTLSYNEQFF. The nucleotide sequence is given as TGTGCCAGCAGCGACCGGGGGGTGACCCTCTCCTACAATGAGCAGTTCTTC.